A selection of T cell receptor beta chains follows, all from one sample in a study of cytomegalovirus exposure and HLA in healthy donors. The repertoire was sequenced with immunoSEQ multiplex PCR; TCRdb's copy has only in-frame clones and lacks some. The data hold roughly 140,000 clones, with around 90% observed a single time. Source material: PBMCs. Receptor source: a woman aged 18-29 years in good health and CMV-seropositive. The CDR3 runs from the conserved cysteine through the conserved F or W. The D gene is left open where the match is weak. Clone size is stated in some rows and not others, as once, few, many or a class when expanded.

j_gene	v_gene	abundance	d_gene	CDR3aa	CDR3nt
TRBJ2-1	TRBV25-1	.	.	CAGSETEYNEQFF	TGTGCCGGCAGTGAAACAGAATACAATGAGCAGTTCTTC
TRBJ1-5	TRBV13	once	.	CASSVDPGQPQHF	TGTGCCAGCAGCGTAGATCCGGGGCAGCCCCAGCATTTT
TRBJ1-1	TRBV5-1	.	TRBD1	CASSLVPSDRTEAFF	TGCGCCAGCAGCTTGGTGCCCTCGGACAGGACTGAAGCTTTCTTT
TRBJ1-1	TRBV9	few	.	CASSVGGTEAFF	TGTGCCAGCAGCGTAGGCGGCACTGAAGCTTTCTTT
TRBJ1-4	TRBV29-1	.	.	CSVEDQGLDSNEKLFF	TGCAGCGTTGAAGATCAGGGGCTGGACAGTAACGAAAAACTGTTTTTT
TRBJ1-5	TRBV7-2	.	TRBD1	CASSLDRGGNQPQHF	TGTGCCAGCAGCTTGGACAGGGGCGGCAATCAGCCCCAGCATTTT
TRBJ2-7	TRBV2	.	.	CASRELIGRSYEQYF	TGTGCCAGCAGAGAACTTATCGGGAGATCCTACGAGCAGTACTTC
TRBJ1-5	TRBV10-3	.	.	CAISAGTGNQPQHF	TGTGCCATCAGTGCGGGAACAGGCAATCAGCCCCAGCATTTT
TRBJ2-3	TRBV5-6	.	TRBD2	CASSFAGTSGTDTQYF	TGTGCCAGCAGCTTCGCTGGGACTAGTGGCACAGATACGCAGTATTTT
TRBJ2-3	TRBV5-1	many	TRBD2	CASSRRLAVTSTDTQYF	TGCGCCAGCAGCCGTAGACTAGCGGTAACTAGCACAGATACGCAGTATTTT
TRBJ2-2	TRBV10-1	.	TRBD2	CASSETGGPGAGELFF	TGCGCCAGCAGTGAAACGGGAGGGCCGGGAGCCGGGGAGCTGTTTTTT
TRBJ2-1	TRBV10-1	.	.	CASSEASPGISYNEQFF	TGCGCCAGCAGTGAGGCTAGTCCGGGAATCTCCTACAATGAGCAGTTCTTC
TRBJ1-2	TRBV19	.	.	CASSSGNNYGYTF	TGTGCCAGTAGTTCAGGCAATAACTATGGCTACACCTTC
TRBJ1-2	TRBV6-1	.	.	CASSDPPDYYGYTF	TGTGCCAGCAGTGATCCGCCAGATTACTATGGCTACACCTTC
TRBJ2-5	TRBV18	.	.	CASSPLIRDQETQYF	TGTGCCAGCTCACCACTCATCAGGGACCAAGAGACCCAGTACTTC
TRBJ1-4	TRBV7-9	.	.	CASSLRVGATNEKLFF	TGTGCCAGCAGCCTGCGGGTTGGAGCAACTAATGAAAAACTGTTTTTT
TRBJ2-3	TRBV4-1	.	TRBD2	CASSHALAGRTDTQYF	TGCGCCAGCAGCCACGCCCTAGCGGGACGCACAGATACGCAGTATTTT
TRBJ2-7	TRBV6-1	.	.	CAIYLAPHEQYF	TGTGCCATCTACCTAGCACCCCACGAGCAGTACTTC
TRBJ2-2	TRBV5-1	once	TRBD2	CASSLGLAGAGELFF	TGCGCCAGCAGCCTTGGACTAGCGGGAGCCGGGGAGCTGTTTTTT
TRBJ2-7	TRBV5-1	.	TRBD1	CASSGDRLREQYF	TGCGCCAGCAGCGGGGACAGGCTAAGGGAGCAGTACTTC
TRBJ2-1	TRBV25-1	.	.	CASSPLELDEQFF	TGTGCCAGCAGCCCCCTAGAGCTGGATGAGCAGTTCTTC
TRBJ2-4	TRBV6-5	.	.	CASRRENIQYF	TGTGCCAGCAGACGAGAAAACATTCAGTACTTC
TRBJ1-4	TRBV7-9	.	.	CASSLSGGEKLFF	TGTGCCAGCAGCTTAAGCGGAGGAGAAAAACTGTTTTTT
TRBJ2-1	TRBV11-2	.	.	CAVRKSSYNEQFF	TGTGCCGTGAGGAAGAGCTCCTACAATGAGCAGTTCTTC
TRBJ2-3	TRBV6-5	.	.	CASSSSVINTDTQYF	TGTGCCAGCAGTAGTAGCGTTATAAACACAGATACGCAGTATTTT
TRBJ1-3	TRBV6-5	once	TRBD1	CASSYSTGPGNTIYF	TGTGCCAGCAGTTACTCGACAGGGCCAGGAAACACCATATATTTT
TRBJ2-2	TRBV4-2	.	TRBD2	CASSQFAGDSTGELFF	TGTGCCAGCAGCCAGTTCGCGGGAGATTCCACCGGGGAGCTGTTTTTT
TRBJ2-3	TRBV9	.	.	CASSVAQGADTQYF	TGTGCCAGCAGCGTAGCTCAGGGCGCAGATACGCAGTATTTT
TRBJ1-5	TRBV30	.	TRBD1	CACSPRGYQPQHF	TGTGCCTGTTCTCCCAGGGGGTATCAGCCCCAGCATTTT
TRBJ1-5	TRBV18	.	.	CASSPGDYSNQPQHF	TGTGCCAGCTCACCTGGAGATTATAGCAATCAGCCCCAGCATTTT
TRBJ2-2	TRBV5-1	.	TRBD2	CASSLAGTSGRGTGELFF	TGCGCCAGCAGCTTGGCCGGGACTAGCGGGAGAGGAACCGGGGAGCTGTTTTTT
TRBJ2-7	TRBV19	.	.	CASRKRSTDETYEQYF	TGTGCCAGTAGGAAAAGGTCGACAGACGAGACCTACGAGCAGTACTTC
TRBJ2-1	TRBV29-1	.	TRBD1	CSGGTGGTGEQFF	TGCAGCGGCGGGACAGGGGGGACTGGGGAGCAGTTCTTC
TRBJ1-3	TRBV2	.	.	CASMSSSGNTIYF	TGTGCCAGCATGAGTTCGTCTGGAAACACCATATATTTT
TRBJ2-3	TRBV29-1	.	.	CSVEPGVNTQYF	TGCAGCGTTGAACCGGGAGTGAATACGCAGTATTTT
TRBJ2-7	TRBV30	.	.	CAWRTSLNEQYF	TGTGCCTGGAGGACTTCCCTGAACGAGCAGTACTTC
TRBJ2-7	TRBV18	once	TRBD1	CASSRGQVSYEQYF	TGTGCCAGCTCAAGGGGACAGGTCTCCTACGAGCAGTACTTC
TRBJ2-2	TRBV29-1	.	TRBD2	CSGRSGGRGGELFF	TGCAGCGGCAGATCGGGGGGGCGCGGCGGGGAGCTGTTTTTT
TRBJ2-7	TRBV6-6	.	.	CASRTTGVSYEQYF	TGTGCCAGCAGAACGACAGGCGTCTCCTACGAGCAGTACTTC
TRBJ1-2	TRBV20-1	.	.	CSASQNYGYTF	TGCAGTGCTAGTCAGAACTATGGCTACACCTTC
TRBJ1-2	TRBV28	.	TRBD1	CASRSTGQGAYGYTF	TGTGCCAGCAGATCGACGGGACAGGGGGCCTATGGCTACACCTTC